This TCR beta chain is drawn from a study of human T cells and chemical hapten exposure (dated by TCRdb to the early 2020s). For the study in its entirety: For sensitization, 2% DPC in acetone was applied to an approximately 2 cm by approximately 2 cm area of upper inner arm skin. Patients additionally received weekly therapeutic DPC doses to the scalp throughout the roughly 25-week study period. Patch testing was done on the upper back using Finn chambers containing 0.01% DPC, and results were scored after 6 days according to International Contact Dermatitis Research Group standards. The patient cohort, mostly female, included alopecia areata with under or over 50% scalp involvement, alopecia totalis and alopecia universalis. The libraries were sequenced as a pool, and the TCR yield per sample differed mostly because of small variations in library volumes within the pool. The study tracked peripheral blood TCR repertoire changes in vivo during primary and secondary sensitization to the hapten diphenylcyclopropenone (DPC) in alopecia patients. Blood samples were taken from patients before sensitization (week 0) and then at 2, 6 and about 24 weeks after DPC sensitization. Roughly 30 alopecia patients provided blood for TCR sequencing at one to four time points (pre-sensitization, 2, 6 and 24 weeks).

The library relied on RACE. Instrument used: NextSeq 500. Library preparation attached unique molecular identifiers to individual cDNA molecules for quantitative, reproducible TCR counting. Each blood RNA sample was used to sequence both TCR alpha and TCR beta chains. Per the source publication's procedure: Samples had a median of roughly 91,000 TCRs, with a range from about 23,224 to 750,000. V, J and CDR3 annotation of the TCR reads was performed with the Decombinator software suite. To make PS versus PT1 abundance plots, every sample was subsampled to the same number of TCRs (28,000). Expanded TCRs were defined as absent before sensitization and observed at least eight times at the 2-week time point. In TCRdb, the public reads were trimmed at Q25 with fastp and aligned with MiXCR, with productive beta chains retained. CDR3 protein duplicates are merged, each entry listing the most common genes and DNA. V and J calls and clone size were set by TCRdb, not the authors. In all, the sample holds 80,000 or so distinct CDR3 sequences, and around a tenth of those were seen once. The ten largest account for about 4.2% of the sample.

Measured from the cysteine to the phenylalanine, the CDR3 is 16 residues long. The only DNA kept is the CDR3, 48 bases in frame from the first base. The germline V gene supplies CDR1 MGHRA and CDR2 YSYEKL. From V the trimming removes 3 bases and from J it removes 4 bases, while the gene matches leave 6 bases of the junction unaccounted for. The investigation overall reported the following: All patients had alopecia, a presumed autoimmune disease, so their immune response might differ from that of healthy individuals. The number of TCRs above 1 in 1000 frequency did not change with DPC sensitization; there was no evidence of global repertoire structure alterations. Repeated subsampling changed both the strength of the expansion versus patch-test correlation and the threshold at which that correlation became significant. Patch test score was positively correlated with the number of PT1 expanded TCRs, with significance at thresholds 8, 16 and 32 but not at 4. Compared with pre-sensitization or healthy control sets, expanded TCRs formed significantly more large CDR3 similarity clusters, which is consistent with antigen-driven responses.

The sample's time point label is to be understood as: patch test 1, 2 weeks after DPC sensitization. According to the study, the label for this sample's treatment or condition signals: therapeutic diphenylcyclopropenone sensitization with weekly scalp DPC. Blood at each patch-test visit was drawn before the patch test was applied. Eligible patients were aged 18 to 70, diagnosed with alopecia, deemed suitable for DPC therapy, and excluded if pregnant. Total RNA was extracted from unfractionated whole blood collected in Tempus Blood RNA tubes. Comment on this clonotype: Its cognate antigen has yet to be identified. No base quality values were provided; no much bigger clone lies one nucleotide off.

The source of this sequence is a woman aged 50 to 60 with alopecia areata. Some clones in this sample may be carry-over from other donors' samples. The starting material was whole blood, obtained in connection with sensitization to the hapten diphenylcyclopropenone (DPC). The V and J segments used are TRBV4-1 and TRBJ2-5, and TRBD2 matches 12 of the central bases. The encoded CDR3 is CASSHPSGRATETQYF. The DNA reads as follows: TGCGCCAGCAGCCACCCTAGCGGGAGGGCCACAGAGACCCAGTACTTC.